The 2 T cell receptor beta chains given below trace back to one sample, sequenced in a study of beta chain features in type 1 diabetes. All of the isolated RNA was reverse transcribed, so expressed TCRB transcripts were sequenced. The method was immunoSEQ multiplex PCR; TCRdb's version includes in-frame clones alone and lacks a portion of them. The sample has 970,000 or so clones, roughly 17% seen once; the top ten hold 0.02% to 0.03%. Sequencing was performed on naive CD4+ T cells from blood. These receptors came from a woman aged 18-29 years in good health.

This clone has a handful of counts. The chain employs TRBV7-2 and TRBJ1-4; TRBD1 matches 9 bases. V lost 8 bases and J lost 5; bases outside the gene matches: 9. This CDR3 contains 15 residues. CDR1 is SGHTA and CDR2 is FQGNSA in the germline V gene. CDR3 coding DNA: TGTGCCAGCGGTTATTCCGGGACAGGGAATGAAAAACTGTTTTTT. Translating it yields CASGYSGTGNEKLFF.

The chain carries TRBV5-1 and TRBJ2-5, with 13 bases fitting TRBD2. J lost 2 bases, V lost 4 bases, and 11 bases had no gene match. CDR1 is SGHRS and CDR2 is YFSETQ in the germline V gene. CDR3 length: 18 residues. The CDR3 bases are TGCGCCAGCAGCACGGGACTAGCGGGGCCAATATCACAAGAGACCCAGTACTTC. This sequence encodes CASSTGLAGPISQETQYF.